The 27 T cell receptor beta chains listed next were all sequenced from one sample in a study of blood T cells in healthy people across ages. It was with a sample-barcoded 5' primer and a J-beta primer mix that a second PCR of about 7 to 12 cycles was run. Via MiXCR, TCRdb re-called the 5' RACE reads, giving one row per CDR3 protein. The sample lists roughly 700,000 distinct CDR3 sequences, roughly 32% occurring once. Input material: blood. These receptors all come from a woman at least 80 years old in good health.

The chain employs TRBV6-5 and TRBJ2-1; 7 nucleotides agree with TRBD1. V lost 10 bases, J lost 0 bases, and 9 bases stayed unmatched. The V gene's germline CDR1 is MNHEY and CDR2 SVGAGI. CDR3 length equals 15 residues. CDR3 sequence reads: CATRPGQSSYNEQFF. DNA for the CDR3: TGTGCCACCCGACCGGGACAGAGCTCCTACAATGAGCAGTTCTTC.

The chain employs TRBV20-1 and TRBJ2-4; D possibly matches TRBD1 or TRBD2 (5 bases each). The CDR3 covers 15 residues. Germline loops: CDR1 DFQATT, CDR2 SNEGSKA (reference sequence). Trimming removed 2 bases at V and 0 bases at J, with 11 bases between. This chain's CDR3 is CSARTRDLAKNIQYF. The DNA for the CDR3 is TGCAGTGCTAGAACACGGGACCTAGCCAAAAACATTCAGTACTTC.

This clonotype was observed many times. This chain links TRBV7-3 with TRBJ2-3; 9 bases are shared with TRBD1. The CDR3 is 16 residues long. Germline CDR1 is SGHTA and CDR2 is FQGTGA. With 2 bases clipped from V and 2 bases from J, the junction kept 5 bases outside the gene matches. The CDR3: CASSLLQGALTDTQYF. The CDR3 nucleotides read TGTGCCAGCAGCTTATTACAGGGGGCCCTCACAGATACGCAGTATTTT.

This clonotype showed up many times. The chain recombines TRBV7-2 with TRBJ2-5, with a tentative D call TRBD1 (6 bases). CDR3 length: 18 residues. Trimming cost V 2 bases and J 1 base, with 20 bases left between them. The germline gives CDR1 SGHTA, CDR2 FQGNSA. The CDR3 DNA follows: TGTGCCAGCAGCTTACGGCCCTATAACAGGGAAGGCCAAGAGACCCAGTACTTC. This translates into CASSLRPYNREGQETQYF.

This clonotype was counted a single time. V gene TRBV5-1 combines with J gene TRBJ1-1; D perhaps matches TRBD1 (6 bases). The germline V gene has CDR1 SGHRS and CDR2 YFSETQ. Trimming shortened V by 1 base and J by 4 bases, and 14 bases separated the two germline ends. This CDR3 has 15 amino acids. The CDR3 here is CASSLRTEGGTEAFF. The CDR3 DNA reads TGCGCCAGCAGCTTGCGGACAGAGGGCGGCACTGAAGCTTTCTTT.

This clonotype was observed a few times. The chain uses TRBV7-9 and TRBJ1-1, with a possible D match to TRBD1 (5 bases). The germline V gene has CDR1 SEHNR and CDR2 FQNEAQ (reference sequence). V was clipped by 7 bases and J by 5 bases, with 17 bases between them. The CDR3 has 14 amino acids. The CDR3 DNA reads as TGTGCCAGCAACGGAGGCAGGAGGGGTACTGAAGCTTTCTTT. This translates into CASNGGRRGTEAFF.

The genes are TRBV3-1 and TRBJ2-1, with a possible D match to TRBD2 (7 bases). The CDR3 has 15 residues. The germline CDR1 and CDR2 sequences are LGHDT and YNNKEL (reference sequence). Trimming removed 2 bases at V and 5 bases at J, with 13 bases between. Written as DNA, the CDR3 is TGTGCCAGCAGCCAATCCCGGGGGGCGAACAATGAGCAGTTCTTC. Its translation: CASSQSRGANNEQFF.

This clonotype was picked up many times. The rearrangement links TRBV3-1 to TRBJ2-7; D is possibly TRBD1 (5 bases). Germline V gene data show CDR1 as LGHDT and CDR2 as YNNKEL (reference sequence). V lost 0 bases and J lost 2, with 11 bases in between. There are 15 residues in the CDR3. DNA of the CDR3: TGTGCCAGCAGCCAAGATCAGGGATCTACCTACGAGCAGTACTTC. It is translated as CASSQDQGSTYEQYF.

Note on this clonotype: This may be a read error, as it is one base from a much larger clone. The rearrangement uses TRBV9 and TRBJ2-7, with D possibly called TRBD1 or TRBD2 (6 bases each). The CDR3 contains 15 residues. From germline, CDR1 is SGDLS and CDR2 YYNGEE. CDR3 amino acids: CTSSVEEGGSYEQYF. Here the CDR3 DNA reads TGTACCAGCAGCGTAGAGGAGGGGGGCTCCTACGAGCAGTACTTC.

This clonotype showed up many times. The gene calls are TRBV7-2 and TRBJ2-7; 9 nucleotides agree with TRBD1. The germline gives CDR1 SGHTA, CDR2 FQGNSA. There are 15 residues in the CDR3. V trimming: 4 bases; J trimming: 5 bases; junction bases outside the gene matches: 9. DNA for the CDR3: TGTGCCAGCAGCTCGACGGGACAGGGTACCAACGAGCAGTACTTC. Translating gives CASSSTGQGTNEQYF.

As concerns this clonotype: Its ends do not fully match the called genes, so a read error is possible. This chain links TRBV6-1 with TRBJ2-6; 7 bases line up with TRBD1. The CDR3 covers 14 residues. Germline CDR1 is MNHNS and CDR2 is SASEGT. This CDR3 reads CASLRGPGTNALTF. The DNA for the CDR3 is TGTGCCAGCTTGAGGGGGCCCGGGACCAACGCCCTGACTTTC.

Points on this clonotype: Since a much larger clone is just one base distant, this may be a read error. V and J are TRBV9 and TRBJ2-1; tentatively, D is TRBD1 (6 bases). Germline V lookup: CDR1 SGDLS, CDR2 YYNGEE. This CDR3 spans 15 amino acids. The CDR3 loop is CATSQTGGWMDEQFF. DNA of the CDR3: TGTGCCACCAGCCAGACAGGCGGCTGGATGGATGAGCAGTTCTTC.

In its sample, this clonotype was seen many times. The genes are TRBV11-1 and TRBJ2-5; no firm D call. Germline CDR1 and CDR2: SGHAT and FQDESV (reference sequence). Trimming cost V 0 bases and J 1 base, with 6 bases left between them. The CDR3 runs to 14 residues. The CDR3, as DNA: TGTGCCAGCAGCTTAGCGTTCGGCCAAGAGACCCAGTACTTC. Its protein is CASSLAFGQETQYF.

As concerns this clonotype: Being one base from a much bigger clone, this may be a read error. The chain has TRBV3-1 and TRBJ1-1; a possible D gene is TRBD1 (5 bases). The CDR3 covers 13 residues. From germline, CDR1 is LGHDT and CDR2 YNNKEL (reference sequence). This CDR3 is CASSQVTDTGAFF. CDR3 sequence (DNA): TGTGCCAGCAGCCAAGTGACGGACACTGGAGCTTTCTTT. Filled out from reference TRBV3-1 and TRBJ1-1, the complete variable domain reads DTAVSQTPKYLVTQMGNDKSIKCEQNLGHDTMYWYKQDSKKFLKIMFSYNNKELIINETVPNRFSPKSPDKAHLNLHINSLELGDSAVYFCASSQVTDTGAFFGQGTRLTVV.

The rearrangement links TRBV19 to TRBJ2-1, with D hard to call. The J call is uncertain, as TRBJ2-7 better fits the DNA end. This CDR3 contains 13 residues. Germline assignment: CDR1 LNHDA and CDR2 SQIVND (reference sequence). The CDR3 coding sequence is TGTGCCAGTTCACCGGGCCCACCCTACGAGCAGTACTTC. Its protein product is CASSPGPPYEQYF.

This rearrangement joins TRBV29-1 to TRBJ1-1; D gene uncertain. The length of the CDR3 is 12 residues. The V gene's germline CDR1 is SQVTM and CDR2 ANQGSEA. V shed 7 bases and J shed 4 bases, with 13 bases lying between them. The CDR3 bases are TGCAGCGCCGCGGGCCGTGGCACTGAAGCTTTCTTT. Protein sequence: CSAAGRGTEAFF.

In its sample, this clonotype was seen a few times. This may be a read error: a much more frequent sequence differs by one nucleotide. The conserved closing phenylalanine or tryptophan is absent in this CDR3, likely reflecting a read error. This chain links TRBV4-2 with TRBJ2-1; the match to TRBD2 covers 11 bases. CDR1 LGHNA and CDR2 YNFKEQ come from the germline V gene. Germline trimming cut 3 bases from V and 4 bases from J; bases unmatched to any gene: 11. This CDR3 comprises 18 residues. The CDR3 region is CASSQDSSGGLLYNEQFV. CDR3 DNA: TGTGCCAGCAGCCAGGATTCTAGCGGGGGGCTACTATACAATGAGCAGTTCGTC.

A word on this clonotype: A read error may explain this, as a much larger clone is one base away. This chain links TRBV20-1 with TRBJ1-5; D not certain. Germline CDR1 reads DFQATT; CDR2 reads SNEGSKA (reference sequence). The CDR3 is 11 residues long. The CDR3 DNA reads as TGCAGTGCTAGTAAGGATCAGTCCCAGCATTTT. It encodes CSASKDQSQHF.

The chain employs TRBV5-1 and TRBJ2-5; unclear D gene. Judging by the DNA end, TRBJ2-7 fits better; the J call may be wrong. Germline assignment: CDR1 SGHRS and CDR2 YFSETQ. The CDR3 is 12 residues long. The CDR3 spells CASSGSFHEQYF. The CDR3 bases are TGCGCCAGCAGCGGTTCTTTCCACGAGCAGTACTTC.

With regard to this clonotype: At one of its ends the junction is not consistent with the germline gene, which may arise from a read error. The chain recombines TRBV5-1 with TRBJ2-1, with TRBD2 matching 8 bases. CDR3 size: 15 residues. CDR1 is SGHRS, CDR2 YFSETQ, per germline. The CDR3, as DNA: TGCGCCAGCCGAAAGGCGGGGGGCGGAGTAGATGAGCGGTTCTTC. Protein product: CASRKAGGGVDERFF.

The chain joins TRBV4-3 to TRBJ2-7; maybe TRBD2 (5 bases). CDR1 and CDR2 (germline): LGHNA, YSLEER. The V end lost 3 bases, the J end lost 5 bases, and 14 bases lay between the germline ends. This CDR3 region has 14 residues. CDR3 region: CASSHRPGENEQYF. The CDR3 DNA reads as TGCGCCAGCAGCCACCGACCCGGGGAAAACGAGCAGTACTTC.

At least ten counts were recorded for this clonotype. The chain employs TRBV3-1 and TRBJ2-3; D assignment may be TRBD1 or TRBD2 (5 bases each). Deletions cut 4 bases from V and 5 bases from J, with 13 bases between. The CDR3 totals 14 residues. Germline assignment: CDR1 LGHDT and CDR2 YNNKEL (reference sequence). CDR3 residues: CASSPPGRVDTQYF. Written as DNA, the CDR3 is TGTGCCAGCAGCCCCCCAGGGCGGGTAGATACGCAGTATTTT.

The CDR3 DNA follows: TGTGCCAGCAGCCAAGAGTCGAGAGTTGAAGCTTTCTTT. It specifies CASSQESRVEAFF. The chain carries TRBV3-1 and TRBJ1-1, with D unclear. The V and J ends lost 0 bases and 7 bases respectively, with 9 bases between them. Germline loops: CDR1 LGHDT, CDR2 YNNKEL (reference sequence). The CDR3 covers 13 residues.

In its sample, this clonotype was seen many times. The CDR3, as DNA: TGTGCCAGCAGCTTAAGTGGGCAGGCCCCGCAAGAGACCCAGTACTTC. This codes for CASSLSGQAPQETQYF. The chain carries TRBV7-3 and TRBJ2-5, with D unresolved. The CDR3 runs 16 residues. The V end lost 1 base, the J end lost 2 bases, and 14 bases lay between the germline ends. The germline V gene encodes CDR1 SGHTA and CDR2 FQGTGA.

The rearrangement joins TRBV9 to TRBJ2-2, with 9 bases that match TRBD2. The CDR3 has 17 amino acids. Trimming removed 0 bases from V and 5 bases from J; junction bases left unmatched: 8. Germline CDR1 is SGDLS and CDR2 is YYNGEE. Here the CDR3 reads CASSVEAGGPRTGELFF. DNA of the CDR3: TGTGCCAGCAGCGTAGAGGCGGGGGGGCCTAGAACCGGGGAGCTGTTTTTT.

Remarks on this clonotype: A much bigger clone sits one base away, suggesting this may be a read error. The rearrangement joins TRBV11-2 to TRBJ2-5, with TRBD2 as a possible D gene (6 bases). The J call may be in error: the DNA end matches TRBJ2-1 better. This CDR3 is built from 14 residues. Looked up from germline, CDR1 is SGHAT and CDR2 is FQNNGV. Here the CDR3 DNA reads TGTGCCAGCACCATGACTAGAAACCAAGAGACCCAGTTCTTC. It encodes CASTMTRNQETQFF.

This clonotype was seen at least ten times. This sequence joins TRBV5-1 and TRBJ2-4, with D tentatively TRBD2 (6 bases). Germline V gene data show CDR1 as SGHRS and CDR2 as YFSETQ. Trimming took off 2 bases at V and 9 bases at J, with 12 bases between the two ends. This CDR3 region has 13 residues. CDR3 DNA: TGCGCCAGCAGCTTAAACCCGGAGGGCATTCAGTACTTC. It is translated as CASSLNPEGIQYF.